The 14 T cell receptor beta chains presented below share a single source sample, sequenced in a study of cytomegalovirus exposure and HLA in healthy donors. The PCR was carried out with 60 Vbeta primers and 13 Jbeta primers. The repertoire was sequenced with immunoSEQ multiplex PCR; TCRdb's copy has only in-frame clones and lacks some. The sample contains 95,000 to 150,000 clones, approximately 65% of which appear only once. The sample comprised PBMCs. The receptors originated from a man aged 18 to 35 in good health and CMV-seronegative.

The V gene is TRBV4-3, the J gene TRBJ2-7, with 7 bases fitting TRBD1. This CDR3 contains 13 residues. Germline assignment: CDR1 LGHNA and CDR2 YSLEER. V lost 3 bases and J lost 4; bases outside the gene matches: 3. The CDR3: CASSQTGQYEQYF. CDR3 sequence (DNA): TGCGCCAGCAGCCAGACGGGACAGTACGAGCAGTACTTC.

This chain connects TRBV7-2 to TRBJ2-3, with 8 bases that match TRBD2. CDR3 length equals 16 residues. Trimming removed 3 bases from V and 6 bases from J; junction bases left unmatched: 11. In germline, CDR1 is SGHTA, CDR2 FQGNSA. The CDR3 here is CASSFGWAGGGDTQYF. The CDR3 DNA reads as TGTGCCAGCAGCTTTGGCTGGGCGGGAGGAGGGGATACGCAGTATTTT. The variable domain in full, completed from reference TRBV7-2 and TRBJ2-3, reads GAGVSQSPSNKVTEKGKDVELRCDPISGHTALYWYRQSLGQGLEFLIYFQGNSAPDKSGLPSDRFSAERTGGSVSTLTIQRTQQEDSAVYLCASSFGWAGGGDTQYFGPGTRLTVL.

On this clone: One end of the junction varies from germline; a read error may be responsible. The rearrangement links TRBV7-9 to TRBJ1-5, with D hard to call. The CDR3 sequence is 12 residues long. Germline V CDR1 and CDR2: SEHNR, FQNEAQ (reference sequence). The CDR3 nucleotides are TGTTCCAGCAGCTTAGATCTACAGCCCCAGCATTTT. Translating it yields CSSSLDLQPQHF.

A few counts support this clone. The J gene is TRBJ2-7, the V gene TRBV6-5; TRBD2 matches 9 bases. CDR1 and CDR2 from the germline V gene are MNHEY and SVGAGI. The trim removed 6 bases at V and 1 base at J, leaving 4 bases unmatched. The CDR3 extends over 14 amino acids. CDR3 DNA sequence: TGTGCCAGCAGACCGGGACTAGCTTCCTACGAGCAGTACTTC. Residues: CASRPGLASYEQYF.

The rearrangement joins TRBV7-2 to TRBJ2-2, with 9 nucleotides matching TRBD2. There are 17 residues in the CDR3. Germline V CDR1 and CDR2: SGHTA, FQGNSA. Losses at the gene ends were 5 bases for V and 3 bases for J; bases not matched to a gene: 10. CDR3 sequence (DNA): TGTGCCAGCAGCGACAGGCTACTAGCGGGTTACACCGGGGAGCTGTTTTTT. Residues: CASSDRLLAGYTGELFF. The complete variable domain, with remaining parts taken from reference TRBV7-2 and TRBJ2-2, reads GAGVSQSPSNKVTEKGKDVELRCDPISGHTALYWYRQSLGQGLEFLIYFQGNSAPDKSGLPSDRFSAERTGGSVSTLTIQRTQQEDSAVYLCASSDRLLAGYTGELFFGEGSRLTVL.

The table lists this clone with a few counts. The chain uses TRBV11-3 and TRBJ1-1; perhaps TRBD1 as D (6 bases). CDR1 and CDR2 (germline): SGHNT, YENEEA. V lost 5 bases to trimming and J lost 7 bases, with 14 bases between them. The CDR3 runs to 13 residues. The CDR3 coding sequence is TGTGCCAGCAGCGCACAGGGAAATGGTGAAGCTTTCTTT. It codes for CASSAQGNGEAFF.

The chain couples TRBV6-1 to TRBJ1-2; 7 bases fit TRBD1. The CDR3 consists of 16 residues. V gave up 4 bases and J gave up 3 bases; unmatched junction bases: 11. Germline values: CDR1 MNHNS, CDR2 SASEGT. The CDR3 sequence is CASSVLKRGPDYGYTF. CDR3 DNA sequence: TGTGCCAGCAGTGTATTAAAGAGGGGGCCAGACTATGGCTACACCTTC.

The chain employs TRBV27 and TRBJ2-1, with 10 positions matching TRBD2. Trimming cost V 2 bases and J 5 bases; bases outside gene matches: 9. Germline assignment: CDR1 MNHEY and CDR2 SMNVEV (reference sequence). This CDR3 has 17 amino acids. The CDR3, as DNA: TGTGCCAGCAGTTTAACTCTAGCGGGGGCCCAAAACAATGAGCAGTTCTTC. Its protein is CASSLTLAGAQNNEQFF.

V gene TRBV7-3 combines with J gene TRBJ2-7; 7 nucleotides agree with TRBD1. V was pared by 4 bases and J by 4 bases, with 4 bases of the junction left unmatched. The V gene's germline CDR1 is SGHTA and CDR2 FQGTGA. The CDR3 consists of 13 residues. CDR3 sequence: CASSSSQGYEQYF. The CDR3 DNA sequence: TGTGCCAGCAGCTCCTCACAGGGGTACGAGCAGTACTTC.

V is TRBV5-1 and J is TRBJ1-4, with TRBD1 matching over 9 bases. The ends lost 6 bases at V and 5 bases at J; junction bases unmatched: 5. The CDR3 has 14 residues. CDR1 and CDR2 (germline): SGHRS, YFSETQ. The CDR3: CASTRDRANEKLFF. In DNA form, the CDR3 reads TGCGCCAGCACCCGGGACAGGGCCAATGAAAAACTGTTTTTT.

The J gene is TRBJ2-1, the V gene TRBV28; 8 positions agree with TRBD2. In germline, CDR1 is MDHEN, CDR2 SYDVKM. The CDR3 length is 15 residues. V gave up 6 bases and J gave up 3 bases; unmatched junction bases: 7. The CDR3 DNA follows: TGTGCCAGCAGAGACCGGACTAGCCTCTACAATGAGCAGTTCTTC. It is translated as CASRDRTSLYNEQFF.

The table lists this clone with a count of one. The chain carries TRBV21-1 and TRBJ1-4; the D call of TRBD1 is as the table states it, not checked on the DNA. TRBV21-1 is tagged as a pseudogene. The CDR3 runs 17 residues. The CDR3 nucleotides read TGTGCCAGCACCGACAGGGTTAAGGGTTTGGCTAATGAAAAACTGTTTTTT. Residues: CASTDRVKGLANEKLFF.

V is TRBV27 and J is TRBJ2-3, with 9 bases fitting TRBD1. Germline assignment: CDR1 MNHEY and CDR2 SMNVEV (reference sequence). This CDR3 has 16 amino acids. Germline trimming cut 6 bases from V and 4 bases from J; bases unmatched to any gene: 11. For the CDR3, the DNA is TGTGCCAGCAGGGGATGGGACAGGGAGGGGGCAGATACGCAGTATTTT. It codes for CASRGWDREGADTQYF.

The chain couples TRBV5-6 to TRBJ2-7; TRBD1 matches 7 bases. This CDR3 region has 15 residues. V lost 5 bases and J lost 0; bases outside the gene matches: 8. CDR1 and CDR2 (germline): SGHDT, YYEEEE. The CDR3 region is CASRPRQGRSYEQYF. CDR3 nucleotides: TGTGCCAGCAGGCCTAGACAGGGCCGCTCCTACGAGCAGTACTTC.